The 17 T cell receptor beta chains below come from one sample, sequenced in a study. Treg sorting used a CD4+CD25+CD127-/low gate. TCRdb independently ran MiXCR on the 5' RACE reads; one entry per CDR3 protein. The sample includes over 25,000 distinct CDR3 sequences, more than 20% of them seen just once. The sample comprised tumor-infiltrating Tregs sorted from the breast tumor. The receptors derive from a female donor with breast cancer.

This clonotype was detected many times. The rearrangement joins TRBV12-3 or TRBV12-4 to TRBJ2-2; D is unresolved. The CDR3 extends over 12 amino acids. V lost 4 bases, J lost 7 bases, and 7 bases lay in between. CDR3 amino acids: CASSSRGGELFF. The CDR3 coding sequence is TGTGCCAGCAGTTCGCGAGGCGGGGAGCTGTTTTTT.

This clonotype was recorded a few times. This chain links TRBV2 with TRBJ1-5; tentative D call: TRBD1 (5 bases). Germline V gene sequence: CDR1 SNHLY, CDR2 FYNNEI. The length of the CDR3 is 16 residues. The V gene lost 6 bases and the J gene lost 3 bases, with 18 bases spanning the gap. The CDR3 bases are TGTGCCAGCAGGGGACCCGGGACGGGCATCAATCAGCCCCAGCATTTT. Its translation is CASRGPGTGINQPQHF. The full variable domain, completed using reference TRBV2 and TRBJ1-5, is EPEVTQTPSHQVTQMGQEVILRCVPISNHLYFYWYRQILGQKVEFLVSFYNNEISEKSEIFDDQFSVERPDGSNFTLKIRSTKLEDSAMYFCASRGPGTGINQPQHFGDGTRLSIL.

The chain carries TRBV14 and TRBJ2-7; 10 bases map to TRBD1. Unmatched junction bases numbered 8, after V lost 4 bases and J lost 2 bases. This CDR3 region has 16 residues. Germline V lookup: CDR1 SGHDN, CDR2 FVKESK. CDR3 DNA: TGTGCCAGCAGCCCGCTCCGGGACAGGGGACCCTACGAGCAGTACTTC. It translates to CASSPLRDRGPYEQYF.

The CDR3 loop reads CASRKSFRGCDQPQHF. DNA for the CDR3: TGCGCCAGCAGAAAATCGTTCAGGGGATGCGATCAGCCCCAGCATTTT. This chain uses TRBV23-1 with TRBJ1-5, with D perhaps matching TRBD1 (6 bases). TRBV23-1 carries the ORF label, with uncertain function. The CDR3 covers 16 residues. Trimming took off 6 bases at V and 5 bases at J, with 20 bases between the two ends.

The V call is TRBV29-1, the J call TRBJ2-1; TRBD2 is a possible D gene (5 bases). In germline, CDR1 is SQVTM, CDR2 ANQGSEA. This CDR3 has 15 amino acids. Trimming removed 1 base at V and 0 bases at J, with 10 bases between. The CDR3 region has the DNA TGCAGCGTTGAAGGCCTAGCAAGCTCCTACAATGAGCAGTTCTTC. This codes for CSVEGLASSYNEQFF.

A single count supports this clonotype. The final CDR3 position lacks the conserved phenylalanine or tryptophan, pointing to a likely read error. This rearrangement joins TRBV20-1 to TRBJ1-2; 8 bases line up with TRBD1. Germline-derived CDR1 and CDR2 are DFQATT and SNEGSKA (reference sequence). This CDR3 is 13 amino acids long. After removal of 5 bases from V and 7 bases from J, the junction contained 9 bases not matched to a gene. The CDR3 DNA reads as TGCAGTGCTGCCCCCGGGACAGGCCGTGGCTACACCTCC. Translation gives CSAAPGTGRGYTS.

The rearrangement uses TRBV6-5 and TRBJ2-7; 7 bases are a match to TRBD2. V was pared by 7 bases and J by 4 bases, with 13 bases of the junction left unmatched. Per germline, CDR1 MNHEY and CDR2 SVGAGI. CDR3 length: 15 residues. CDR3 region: CASIGGLTGNYEQYF. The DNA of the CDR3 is TGTGCCAGCATTGGGGGACTAACGGGGAATTACGAGCAGTACTTC.

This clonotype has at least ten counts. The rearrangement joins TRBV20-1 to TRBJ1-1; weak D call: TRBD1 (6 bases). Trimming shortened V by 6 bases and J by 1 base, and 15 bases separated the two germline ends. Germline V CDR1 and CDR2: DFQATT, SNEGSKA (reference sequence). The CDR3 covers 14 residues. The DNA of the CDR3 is TGCAGTGCCCCGCGCGGGGGCTGGAACACTGAAGCTTTCTTT. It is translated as CSAPRGGWNTEAFF.

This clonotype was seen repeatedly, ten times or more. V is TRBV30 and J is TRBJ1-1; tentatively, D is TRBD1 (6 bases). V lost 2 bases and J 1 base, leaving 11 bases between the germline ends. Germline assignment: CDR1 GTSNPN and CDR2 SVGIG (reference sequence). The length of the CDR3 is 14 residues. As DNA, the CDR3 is TGTGCCTGGAGTCTTACAGGGCCGAACACTGAAGCTTTCTTT. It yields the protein CAWSLTGPNTEAFF.

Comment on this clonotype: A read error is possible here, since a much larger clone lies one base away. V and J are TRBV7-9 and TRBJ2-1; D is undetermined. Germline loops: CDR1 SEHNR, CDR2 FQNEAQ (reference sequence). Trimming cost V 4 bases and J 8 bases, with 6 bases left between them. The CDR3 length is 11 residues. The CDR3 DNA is TGTGCCAGCAGCTCCGTCGATGAGCAGTTCTTC. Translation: CASSSVDEQFF.

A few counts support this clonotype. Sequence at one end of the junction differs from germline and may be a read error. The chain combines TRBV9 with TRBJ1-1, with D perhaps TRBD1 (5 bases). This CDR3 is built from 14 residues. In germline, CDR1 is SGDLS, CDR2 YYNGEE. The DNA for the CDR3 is TGTGCCAGCAGCGTAGCAGGGCCGGGCGCTGAAGCCTTCTTT. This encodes CASSVAGPGAEAFF.

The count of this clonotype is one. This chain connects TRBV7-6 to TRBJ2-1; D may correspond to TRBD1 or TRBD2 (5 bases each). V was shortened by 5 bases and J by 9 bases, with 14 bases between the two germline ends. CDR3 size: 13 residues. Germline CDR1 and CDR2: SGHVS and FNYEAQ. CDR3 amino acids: CASSIRDGGEQFF. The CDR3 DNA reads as TGTGCCAGCAGCATTCGGGACGGAGGTGAGCAGTTCTTC.

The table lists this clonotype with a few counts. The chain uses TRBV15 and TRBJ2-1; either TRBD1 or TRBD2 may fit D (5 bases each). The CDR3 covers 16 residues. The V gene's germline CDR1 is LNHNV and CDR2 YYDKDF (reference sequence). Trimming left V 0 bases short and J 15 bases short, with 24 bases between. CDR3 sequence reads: CATSRDKKGPGLQRFF. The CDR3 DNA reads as TGTGCCACCAGCAGAGATAAGAAGGGACCCGGTCTCCAGAGGTTCTTC.

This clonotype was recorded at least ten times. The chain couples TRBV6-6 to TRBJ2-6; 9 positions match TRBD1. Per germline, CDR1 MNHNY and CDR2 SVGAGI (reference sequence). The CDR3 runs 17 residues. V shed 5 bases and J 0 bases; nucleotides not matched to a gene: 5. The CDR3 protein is CASSHGTGNSGANVLTF. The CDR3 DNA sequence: TGTGCCAGCAGTCATGGGACAGGGAACTCTGGGGCCAACGTCCTGACTTTC.

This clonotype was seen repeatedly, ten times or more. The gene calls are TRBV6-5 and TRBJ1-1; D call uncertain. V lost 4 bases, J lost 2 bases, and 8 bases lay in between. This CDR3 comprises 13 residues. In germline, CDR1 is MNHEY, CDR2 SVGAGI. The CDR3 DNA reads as TGTGCCAGCAGTTCAGATACTAACACTGAAGCTTTCTTT. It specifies CASSSDTNTEAFF.

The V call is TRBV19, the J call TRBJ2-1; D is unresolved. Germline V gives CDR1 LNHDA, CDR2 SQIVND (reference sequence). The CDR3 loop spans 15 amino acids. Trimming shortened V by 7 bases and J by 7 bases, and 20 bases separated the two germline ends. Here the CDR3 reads CASMVQAGTWNEQFF. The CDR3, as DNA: TGTGCCAGTATGGTTCAGGCCGGCACCTGGAATGAGCAGTTCTTC.

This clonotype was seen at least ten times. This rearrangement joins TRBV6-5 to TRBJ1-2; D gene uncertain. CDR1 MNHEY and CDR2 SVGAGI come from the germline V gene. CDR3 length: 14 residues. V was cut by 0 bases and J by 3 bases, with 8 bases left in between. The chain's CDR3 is CASSYSGVDYGYTF. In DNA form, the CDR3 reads TGTGCCAGCAGTTACTCGGGCGTTGACTATGGCTACACCTTC.